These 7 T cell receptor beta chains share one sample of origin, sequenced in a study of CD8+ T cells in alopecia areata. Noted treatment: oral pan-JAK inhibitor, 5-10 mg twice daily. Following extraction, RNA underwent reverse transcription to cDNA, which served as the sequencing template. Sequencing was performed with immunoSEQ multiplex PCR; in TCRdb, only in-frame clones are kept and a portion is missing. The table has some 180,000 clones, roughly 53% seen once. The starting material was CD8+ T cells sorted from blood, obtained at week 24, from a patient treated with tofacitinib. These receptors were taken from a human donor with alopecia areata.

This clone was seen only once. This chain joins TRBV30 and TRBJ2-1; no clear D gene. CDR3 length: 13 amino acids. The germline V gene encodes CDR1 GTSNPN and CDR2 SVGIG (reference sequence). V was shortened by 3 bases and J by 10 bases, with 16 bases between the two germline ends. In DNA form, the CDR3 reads TGTGCCTGGAGGTTGCTGTCGCCGATCGAGCAGTTCTTC. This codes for CAWRLLSPIEQFF.

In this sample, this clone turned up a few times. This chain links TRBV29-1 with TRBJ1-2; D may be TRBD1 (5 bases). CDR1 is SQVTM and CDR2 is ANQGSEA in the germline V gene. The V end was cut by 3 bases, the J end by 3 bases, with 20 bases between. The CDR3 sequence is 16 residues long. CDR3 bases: TGCAGCGTTGAGCCCTCGGGGGAGCGATATCACTATGGCTACACCTTC. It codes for CSVEPSGERYHYGYTF.

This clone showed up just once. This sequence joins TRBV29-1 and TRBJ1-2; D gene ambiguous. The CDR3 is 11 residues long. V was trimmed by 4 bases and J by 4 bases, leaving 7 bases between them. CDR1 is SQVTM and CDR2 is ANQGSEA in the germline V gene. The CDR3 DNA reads TGCAGCGTTGTAACTTCCTATGGCTACACCTTC. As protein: CSVVTSYGYTF.

The CDR3 DNA follows: TGTGCCAGCAGTGTTAGTAGGGGGAGCACAGATACGCAGTATTTT. Its protein product is CASSVSRGSTDTQYF. V usage is TRBV2 and J usage is TRBJ2-3, with a possible D match to TRBD1 (6 bases). Per the germline V gene, CDR1 is SNHLY and CDR2 is FYNNEI. The CDR3 extends over 15 amino acids. The V gene lost 4 bases and the J gene lost 0 bases, with 11 bases spanning the gap.

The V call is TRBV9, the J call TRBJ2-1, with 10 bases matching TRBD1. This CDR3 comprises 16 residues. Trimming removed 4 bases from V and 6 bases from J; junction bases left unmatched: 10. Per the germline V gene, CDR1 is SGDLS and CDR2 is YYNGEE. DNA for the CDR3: TGTGCCAGCAGCTTCTACCGGGACAGGGGCCTCAATGAGCAGTTCTTC. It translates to CASSFYRDRGLNEQFF.

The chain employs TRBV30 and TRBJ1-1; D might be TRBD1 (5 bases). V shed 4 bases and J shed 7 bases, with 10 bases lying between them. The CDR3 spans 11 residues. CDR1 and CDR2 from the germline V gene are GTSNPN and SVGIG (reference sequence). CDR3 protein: CAWTQGIEAFF. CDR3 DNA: TGTGCCTGGACCCAGGGAATTGAAGCTTTCTTT.

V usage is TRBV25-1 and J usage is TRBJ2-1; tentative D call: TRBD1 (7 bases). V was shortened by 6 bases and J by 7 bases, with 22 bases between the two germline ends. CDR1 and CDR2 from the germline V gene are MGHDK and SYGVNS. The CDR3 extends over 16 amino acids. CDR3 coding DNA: TGTGCCAGCAGCCCGGGATCAGGAGGGGGCGCGAATGAGCAGTTCTTC. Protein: CASSPGSGGGANEQFF.